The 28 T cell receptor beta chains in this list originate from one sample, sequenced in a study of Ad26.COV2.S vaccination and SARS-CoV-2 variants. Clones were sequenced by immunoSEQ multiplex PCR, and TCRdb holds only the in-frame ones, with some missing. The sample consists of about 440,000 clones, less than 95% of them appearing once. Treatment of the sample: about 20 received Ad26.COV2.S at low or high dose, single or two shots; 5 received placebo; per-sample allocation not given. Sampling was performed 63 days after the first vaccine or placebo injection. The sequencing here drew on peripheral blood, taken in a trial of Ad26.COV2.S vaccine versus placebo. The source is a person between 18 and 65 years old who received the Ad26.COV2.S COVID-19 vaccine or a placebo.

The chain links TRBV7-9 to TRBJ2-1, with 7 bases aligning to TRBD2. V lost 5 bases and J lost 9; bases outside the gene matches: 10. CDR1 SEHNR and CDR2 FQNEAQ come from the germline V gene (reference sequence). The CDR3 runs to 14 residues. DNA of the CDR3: TGTGCCAGCAGCGAGGTGGGGGGGATCAGTGAGCAGTTCTTC. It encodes CASSEVGGISEQFF.

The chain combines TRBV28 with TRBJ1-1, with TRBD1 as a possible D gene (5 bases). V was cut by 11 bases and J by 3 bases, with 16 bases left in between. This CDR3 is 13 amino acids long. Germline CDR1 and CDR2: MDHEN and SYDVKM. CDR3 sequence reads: CACSGIGDTEAFF. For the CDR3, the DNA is TGTGCCTGCTCAGGGATTGGGGACACTGAAGCTTTCTTT.

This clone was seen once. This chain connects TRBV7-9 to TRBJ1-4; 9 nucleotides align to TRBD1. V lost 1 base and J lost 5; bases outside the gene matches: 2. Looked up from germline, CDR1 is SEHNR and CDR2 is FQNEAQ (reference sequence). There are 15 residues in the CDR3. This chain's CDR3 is CASSLGDRENEKLFF. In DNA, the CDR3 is TGTGCCAGCAGCTTAGGGGACAGGGAGAATGAAAAACTGTTTTTT.

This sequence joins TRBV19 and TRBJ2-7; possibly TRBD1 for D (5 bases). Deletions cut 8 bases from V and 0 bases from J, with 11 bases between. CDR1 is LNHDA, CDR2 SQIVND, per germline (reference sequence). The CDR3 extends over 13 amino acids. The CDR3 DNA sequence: TGTGCCAGTGGTCAGGGTAGCTCCTACGAGCAGTACTTC. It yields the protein CASGQGSSYEQYF.

The CDR3 loop is CASSLLAEIPNTGELFF. DNA of the CDR3: TGCGCCAGCAGCTTACTAGCGGAGATACCTAACACCGGGGAGCTGTTTTTT. The gene calls are TRBV5-1 and TRBJ2-2; 8 bases agree with TRBD2. Looked up from germline, CDR1 is SGHRS and CDR2 is YFSETQ. The CDR3 loop spans 17 amino acids. V lost 2 bases and J lost 2; bases outside the gene matches: 8.

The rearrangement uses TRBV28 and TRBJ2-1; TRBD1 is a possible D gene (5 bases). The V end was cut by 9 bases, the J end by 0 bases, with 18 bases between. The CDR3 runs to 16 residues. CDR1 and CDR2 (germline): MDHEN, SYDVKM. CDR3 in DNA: TGTGCCAGTAAAACTGGGGCGCAGAGCTCCTACAATGAGCAGTTCTTC. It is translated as CASKTGAQSSYNEQFF.

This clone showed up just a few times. The CDR3 bases are TGTGCCACCAGCAGAGGGACAGGGGAGAATCAGCCCCAGCATTTT. Protein sequence: CATSRGTGENQPQHF. The chain joins TRBV15 to TRBJ1-5; 9 bases fit TRBD1. The length of the CDR3 is 15 residues. V shed 1 base, J shed 4 bases, and the junction held 2 bases outside the gene matches. Germline V gives CDR1 LNHNV, CDR2 YYDKDF (reference sequence).

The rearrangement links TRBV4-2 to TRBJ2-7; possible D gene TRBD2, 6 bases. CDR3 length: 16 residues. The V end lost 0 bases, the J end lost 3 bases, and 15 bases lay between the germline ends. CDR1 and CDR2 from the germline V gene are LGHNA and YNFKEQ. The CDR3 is CASSQEEGEGHYEQYF. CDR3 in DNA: TGTGCCAGCAGCCAAGAGGAGGGCGAAGGTCACTACGAGCAGTACTTC.

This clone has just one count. CDR3 bases: TGTGCCTGCTCAAGATCGAACACCGGGGAGCTGTTTTTT. This encodes CACSRSNTGELFF. The rearrangement joins TRBV30 to TRBJ2-2; no definite D call. The V end was cut by 6 bases, the J end by 0 bases, with 8 bases between. CDR1 GTSNPN and CDR2 SVGIG come from the germline V gene (reference sequence). CDR3 length: 13 amino acids.

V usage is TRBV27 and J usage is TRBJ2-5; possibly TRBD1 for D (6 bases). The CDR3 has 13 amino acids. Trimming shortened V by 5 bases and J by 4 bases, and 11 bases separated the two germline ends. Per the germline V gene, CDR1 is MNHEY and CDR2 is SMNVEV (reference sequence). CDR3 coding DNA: TGTGCCAGCAGTCGCTCAGGGGTAGAGACCCAGTACTTC. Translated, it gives CASSRSGVETQYF.

The CDR3 loop reads CASSVRGSRDTEAFF. Written as DNA, the CDR3 is TGTGCCAGCAGCGTACGAGGGTCTCGGGACACTGAAGCTTTCTTT. The chain employs TRBV9 and TRBJ1-1; D remains unclear. The CDR3 has 15 amino acids. Trimming shortened V by 1 base and J by 3 bases, and 13 bases separated the two germline ends. Germline values: CDR1 SGDLS, CDR2 YYNGEE.

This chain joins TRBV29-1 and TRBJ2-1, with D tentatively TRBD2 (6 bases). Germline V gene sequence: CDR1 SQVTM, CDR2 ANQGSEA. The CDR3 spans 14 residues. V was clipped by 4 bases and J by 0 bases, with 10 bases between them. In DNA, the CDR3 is TGCAGCGTTGCCTTCGGGAGCTCCTACAATGAGCAGTTCTTC. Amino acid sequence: CSVAFGSSYNEQFF.

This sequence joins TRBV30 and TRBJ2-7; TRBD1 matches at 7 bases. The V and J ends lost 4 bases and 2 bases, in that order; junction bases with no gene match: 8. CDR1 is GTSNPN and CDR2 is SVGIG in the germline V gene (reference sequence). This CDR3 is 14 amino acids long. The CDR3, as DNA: TGTGCCTGGACCCCGACAGGGAAAACCTACGAGCAGTACTTC. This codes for CAWTPTGKTYEQYF.

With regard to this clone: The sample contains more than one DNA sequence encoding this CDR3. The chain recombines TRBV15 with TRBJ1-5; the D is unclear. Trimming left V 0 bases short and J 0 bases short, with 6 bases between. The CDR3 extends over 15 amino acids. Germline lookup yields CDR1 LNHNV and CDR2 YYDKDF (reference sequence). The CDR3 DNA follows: TGTGCCACCAGCAGAGATAGGAATAGCAATCAGCCCCAGCATTTT. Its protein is CATSRDRNSNQPQHF.

The CDR3: CASSLVGSYGISGNTIYF. The CDR3 bases are TGTGCCAGCAGCTTAGTTGGCTCTTACGGGATCTCTGGAAACACCATATATTTT. The rearrangement joins TRBV7-8 to TRBJ1-3; D is unclear. Germline values: CDR1 SGHVS, CDR2 FQNEAQ. Trimming shortened V by 1 base and J by 0 bases, and 16 bases separated the two germline ends. This CDR3 has 18 residues. Combining the CDR3 with reference TRBV7-8 and TRBJ1-3 gives the whole variable domain GAGVSQSPRYKVAKRGQDVALRCDPISGHVSLFWYQQALGQGPEFLTYFQNEAQLDKSGLPSDRFFAERPEGSVSTLKIQRTQQEDSAVYLCASSLVGSYGISGNTIYFGEGSWLTVV.

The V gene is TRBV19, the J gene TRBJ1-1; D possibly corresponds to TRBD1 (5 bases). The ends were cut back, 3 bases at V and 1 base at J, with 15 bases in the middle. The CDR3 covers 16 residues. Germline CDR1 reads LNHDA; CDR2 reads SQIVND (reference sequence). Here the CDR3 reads CASSIPAGGSNTEAFF. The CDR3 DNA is TGTGCCAGTAGTATCCCCGCTGGGGGGTCGAACACTGAAGCTTTCTTT.

Here the CDR3 DNA reads TGTGCCAGCAGTTTATCGCGGATTTGGGGGACAGGGGATACCCACAATGAGCAGTTCTTC. Residues: CASSLSRIWGTGDTHNEQFF. V and J are TRBV27 and TRBJ2-1, with TRBD1 identical over 10 bases. The CDR3 has 20 residues. The junction had 16 bases not matched to a gene; V was cut back by 0 bases and J by 5 bases. Germline V gene data show CDR1 as MNHEY and CDR2 as SMNVEV (reference sequence).

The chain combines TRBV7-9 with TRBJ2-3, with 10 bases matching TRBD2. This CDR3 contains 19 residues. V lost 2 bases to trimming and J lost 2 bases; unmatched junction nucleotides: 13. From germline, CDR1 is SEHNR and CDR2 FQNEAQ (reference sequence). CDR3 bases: TGTGCCAGCAGCTTACCCGTAGCGGGAGGAGGGACCGACACAGATACGCAGTATTTT. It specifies CASSLPVAGGGTDTDTQYF.

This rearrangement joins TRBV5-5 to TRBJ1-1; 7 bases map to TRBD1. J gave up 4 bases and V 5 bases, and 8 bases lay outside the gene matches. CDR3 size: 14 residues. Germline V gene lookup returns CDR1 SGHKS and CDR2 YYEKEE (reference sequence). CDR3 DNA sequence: TGTGCCAGCAGTCAGCGACAGGGTGTCACTGAAGCTTTCTTT. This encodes CASSQRQGVTEAFF.

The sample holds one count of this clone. The CDR3 nucleotides read TGCGCCAGCAGCTTGGGCCCCAATTACGAGCAGTACTTC. The encoded protein is CASSLGPNYEQYF. V and J are TRBV5-1 and TRBJ2-7, with D hard to call. Trimming took 0 bases from V and 4 from J, leaving 8 bases between them. Germline values: CDR1 SGHRS, CDR2 YFSETQ. This CDR3 region has 13 residues.

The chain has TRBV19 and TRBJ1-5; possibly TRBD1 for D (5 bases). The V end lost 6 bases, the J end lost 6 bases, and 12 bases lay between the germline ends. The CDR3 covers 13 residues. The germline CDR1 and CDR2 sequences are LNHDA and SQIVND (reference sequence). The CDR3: CASSQGGGQPQHF. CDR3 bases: TGTGCCAGTAGCCAGGGAGGCGGTCAGCCCCAGCATTTT.

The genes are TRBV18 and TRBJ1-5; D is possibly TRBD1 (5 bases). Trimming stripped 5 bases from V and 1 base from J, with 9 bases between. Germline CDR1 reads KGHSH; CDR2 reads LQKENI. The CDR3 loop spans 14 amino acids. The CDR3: CASSAGHSNQPQHF. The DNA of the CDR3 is TGTGCCAGCTCAGCCGGACACAGCAATCAGCCCCAGCATTTT.

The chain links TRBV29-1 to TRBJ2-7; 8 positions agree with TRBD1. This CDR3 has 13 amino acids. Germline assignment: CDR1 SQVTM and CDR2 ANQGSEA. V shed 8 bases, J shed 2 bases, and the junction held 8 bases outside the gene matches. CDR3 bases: TGCAGCATAAAGGGACAGGCCGCCTACGAGCAGTACTTC. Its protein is CSIKGQAAYEQYF.

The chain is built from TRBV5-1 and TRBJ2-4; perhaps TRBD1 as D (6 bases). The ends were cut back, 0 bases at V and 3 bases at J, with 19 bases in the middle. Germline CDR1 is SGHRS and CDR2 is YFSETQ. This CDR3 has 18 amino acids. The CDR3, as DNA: TGCGCCAGCAGCTTGGCTGGGGGCGCGGTGGGAAACAAAAACATTCAGTACTTC. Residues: CASSLAGGAVGNKNIQYF.

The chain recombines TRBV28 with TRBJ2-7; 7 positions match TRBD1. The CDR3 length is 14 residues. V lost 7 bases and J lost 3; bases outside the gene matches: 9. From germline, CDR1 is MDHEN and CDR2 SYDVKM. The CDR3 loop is CASKPIGTDYEQYF. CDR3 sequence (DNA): TGTGCCAGCAAACCAATCGGGACAGACTACGAGCAGTACTTC.

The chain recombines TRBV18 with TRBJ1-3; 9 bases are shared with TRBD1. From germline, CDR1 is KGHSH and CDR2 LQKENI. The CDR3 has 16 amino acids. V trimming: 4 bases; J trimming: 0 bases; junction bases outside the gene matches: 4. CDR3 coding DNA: TGTGCCAGCTCACGGGACAGGGAAGGCTCTGGAAACACCATATATTTT. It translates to CASSRDREGSGNTIYF.

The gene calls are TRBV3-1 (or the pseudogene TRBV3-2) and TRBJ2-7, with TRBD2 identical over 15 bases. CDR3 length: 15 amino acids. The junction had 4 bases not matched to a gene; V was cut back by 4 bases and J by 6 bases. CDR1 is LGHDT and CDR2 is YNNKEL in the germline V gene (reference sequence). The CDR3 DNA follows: TGTGCCAGCAGCCGTGGGACTAGCGGGAGGAGCGAGCAGTACTTC. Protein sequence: CASSRGTSGRSEQYF.

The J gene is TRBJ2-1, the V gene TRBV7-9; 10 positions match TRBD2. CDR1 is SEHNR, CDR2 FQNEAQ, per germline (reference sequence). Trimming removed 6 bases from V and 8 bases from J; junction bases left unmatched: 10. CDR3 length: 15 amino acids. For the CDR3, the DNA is TGTGCCAGCAGAGAGACTAGCGGGCTTTTGGATGAGCAGTTCTTC. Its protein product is CASRETSGLLDEQFF.